This T cell receptor beta chain is from a study of blood T cell repertoires in COVID-19. Study-level information: Both acute and convalescent COVID-19 samples were obtained from the United States, Italy and Spain. PBMCs, B-cell-depleted T cells, or T cells were the source of the cDNA or gDNA that made up the material.

The method was immunoSEQ multiplex PCR; TCRdb's version includes in-frame clones alone and lacks a portion of them. The sample shows approximately 30,000 clones, 90% of them seen only once. J lost 3 bases, V lost 4 bases, and 8 bases had no gene match. Per the germline V gene, CDR1 is SGHRS and CDR2 is YFSETQ. The CDR3 sequence is 16 residues long. The chain has TRBV5-1 and TRBJ2-7; 12 bases line up with TRBD2. Material: peripheral blood. This TCR derives from a man aged 65-85 years with active or convalescent COVID-19. The CDR3 sequence: CASSRWTSGTGYEQYF. The CDR3, as DNA: TGCGCCAGCAGCCGTTGGACTAGCGGGACAGGCTACGAGCAGTACTTC.